Here is one T cell receptor (beta chain) with its context. This entry is derived from a study of blood T cells in healthy people across ages. Germline trimming cut 6 bases from V and 3 bases from J; bases unmatched to any gene: 8. Germline V gene lookup returns CDR1 DFQATT and CDR2 SNEGSKA (reference sequence). The CDR3 extends over 14 amino acids. Each donor was a healthy Caucasian individual from Russia, aged 6 to 90. A second PCR of about 7 to 12 cycles used a sample-barcoded 5' primer and a J-beta primer mix. Each TCR beta cDNA got a 12-nucleotide random molecular identifier. TCRdb analysed the 5' RACE reads with MiXCR anew, one entry per CDR3 protein. The repertoire holds 700,000 to 950,000 distinct CDR3 sequences, with roughly 60% as singletons.

The specimen sequenced was blood. The receptor was isolated from a man aged 25 to 40 in good health. The J gene is TRBJ2-3, the V gene TRBV20-1, with TRBD1 matching over 8 bases. CDR3 DNA sequence: TGCAGTGCCCGCCGACAGGGGCGGACAGATACGCAGTATTTT. Protein product: CSARRQGRTDTQYF.